This T cell receptor beta chain was captured by sequencing in a study of blood T cell repertoires in COVID-19. Background on the study: In each case, the material was cDNA or gDNA derived from T cells, B-cell-depleted T cells, or PBMCs.

The study drew participants aged about 18 to 89 years from approximately 23 US areas. CDR1 and CDR2 from the germline V gene are SGHNT and YYREEE (reference sequence). The CDR3 has 12 residues. V shed 1 base and J shed 6 bases, with 8 bases lying between them. Sequenced by immunoSEQ multiplex PCR; TCRdb stores in-frame clones only, minus some. The repertoire holds fewer than 250,000 clones, with 85% to 90% as singletons. This sequence was found in a woman aged 35 to 49 in a cohort exposed to, infected with or recovered from COVID-19 (not recorded which). V usage is TRBV5-4 and J usage is TRBJ2-7; a weak D match, TRBD2 (6 bases). Sample: PBMCs or T cells enriched from blood (not recorded which). The CDR3 nucleotides are TGTGCCAGCAGCTTGCAGGGAGGCGAGCAGTACTTC. It translates to CASSLQGGEQYF.